This T cell receptor (beta chain) was recorded in a study of Graves' ophthalmopathy and Graves' hyperthyroidism. Study-level findings and limits: Blood repertoires reportedly contained most expanded thyroid clonotypes above 0.001 frequency. Ophthalmopathy progression predictions by the model showed 72% to 80% specificity and approximately 69% sensitivity.

Germline V gives CDR1 ENHRY, CDR2 SYGVKD. This CDR3 is built from 16 residues. The V gene lost 4 bases and the J gene lost 3 bases, with 13 bases spanning the gap. Under 3 months in duration, the ophthalmopathy in affected donors had moderate-to-severe activity, CAS ≥3 and NOSPECS ≥4. The source of the PBMCs was more than 9.5 ml of fresh peripheral blood. RNA transcripts provided the template for amplifying TCR beta CDR3 regions. RT-PCR was first run with HTBI primers, then multiplex PCR in a second round. TCRdb processed the multiplex PCR reads anew with MiXCR; each CDR3 protein has one entry. The table has about 700,000 distinct CDR3 sequences, roughly 39% seen once. On this clonotype itself: Its target is unknown.

This receptor was identified in an adult man with Graves' ophthalmopathy. Specimen: peripheral blood. The V call is TRBV10-3, the J call TRBJ2-6; D is unresolved. This CDR3 reads CAISVGPTFGANVLTF. The CDR3 DNA sequence: TGTGCCATCAGTGTAGGGCCGACCTTTGGGGCCAACGTCCTGACTTTC.